This TCR beta chain derives from a study of T cell responses to AZD1222 COVID-19 vaccine (dated by TCRdb to the early 2020s). About the investigation overall: TCR sequencing was performed for over 230 trial participants, of whom about 200 were given two doses of AZD1222 and some 26 were given two doses of MenACWY control vaccine. Trial participants were enrolled into age subgroups of 18-55, 56-69 and 70-plus years, which contained about 150, 27 and 61 TCR-sequenced participants, respectively.

The time point label here, explained by the study, means: about 28 days (+/-7) after the second vaccine dose. AZD1222 recipients whose second dose came at about 4 weeks and those whose second dose came at about 12 weeks were combined into one group, since spike-specific TCR depth and breadth did not differ between the two schedules. Vaccinee samples came from UK trials COV001 and COV002, including a single-blind randomized controlled phase 2/3 trial of AZD1222 (ChAdOx1 nCoV-19) in healthy adults. For TCRbeta chain sequencing, PBMC samples from trial participants were taken at day 0 and at day 28 after the second dose. The CDR3 measures 14 amino acids from cysteine to phenylalanine. Only the CDR3 region is kept as DNA, spanning 42 bases read in frame from base 1. Clipping removes 5 bases from V and 6 bases from J, with 5 as the unmatched junction base count. The CDR1 and CDR2 encoded by the germline V gene (reference sequence) are MNHNY and SVGAGI.

The CDR3 regions of human TCRbeta chains were analyzed by immunosequencing. On the study's bioinformatics: Repertoire TCRs were matched against a reference library of SARS-CoV-2-specific TCRs generated with the MIRA antigen-specificity platform. Breadth meant the fraction of unique TCRs that were SARS-CoV-2-associated, whereas depth meant the fraction of total T cells that were SARS-CoV-2-associated. Using the MIRA data, each spike-specific TCR was mapped to the spike region that the TCR reacts to and placed in a CD4 or CD8 class. Log10-transformed breadth and depth values were compared by one-way ANOVA with Sidak's multiple comparisons tests. This immuneACCESS table, as held by TCRdb, lists in-frame sequences with V and J called but not all clones. Of the missing ones, under half trace to an unresolved V gene in checked studies; the others have no known cause. V, J and clone size are taken as reported in that table, and D and trimming were inferred from the DNA itself. The sample table lists over 55,000 clones, 83% of them with a count of one. About 6.5% of the sample goes to the ten largest clones.

A few counts support this clone. Its antigen is unknown. Base quality data are lacking; no much larger clone is found one base away. Summary of the overall study and its limitations: Because no samples from the day 14 peak response were available, repertoires could be characterized only after the peak T cell response. Participants were mostly white British and included more females than males, and it was suggested by the authors that clonal diversity may have been underestimated. Vaccine-associated CD4 TCRs spanned the whole spike protein, with dominant responses in regions 160-218 and 743-854. Spike-specific TCR breadth and depth rose significantly after two AZD1222 doses compared with day 0 and with MenACWY recipients. Epitopes outside the regions mutated in the B.1.351 and B.1.1.7 variants were reportedly recognized by nearly half of the unique spike-specific TCRs. In the small 56-69-year group, the increase in depth fell short of significance, most likely because of low power. Conclusions about previously exposed vaccinees are limited because only a handful of AZD1222 recipients were SARS-CoV-2 seropositive at baseline.

This sequence was found in an adult who received the AZD1222 COVID-19 vaccine. The material was peripheral blood, obtained 28 days after the second AZD1222 dose. Rearrangement joined TRBV6-6 to TRBJ1-5; 9 bases in the junction line up with TRBD1. The CDR3: CASSKQGATQPQHF. The sequenced DNA: TGTGCCAGCAGTAAACAGGGGGCGACTCAGCCCCAGCATTTT.